Each of the 8 T cell receptor beta chains below was sequenced from the same sample in a study of early T cells in non-severe SARS-CoV-2 infection. TCRdb re-called the 5' RACE reads through MiXCR, storing one row per CDR3 protein. Of about 71,000 distinct CDR3 sequences in the sample, roughly 12% were seen once. The input for sequencing was whole blood, taken at baseline. These receptors came from an adult who was a healthcare worker with PCR-confirmed SARS-CoV-2 infection or an uninfected control (not recorded which).

The V and J genes are TRBV7-2 and TRBJ2-3, with 13 nucleotides matching TRBD2. Germline V CDR1 and CDR2: SGHTA, FQGNSA. This CDR3 spans 15 amino acids. J lost 5 bases, V lost 2 bases, and 1 base had no gene match. CDR3 DNA: TGTGCCAGCAGCTTAACTAGCGGGGGGGGAGATACGCAGTATTTT. It is translated as CASSLTSGGGDTQYF.

A few counts support this clonotype. The chain combines TRBV20-1 with TRBJ2-3; D remains ambiguous. This CDR3 has 15 residues. Between the trimmed V and J ends, which lost 0 bases and 6 bases, there was a span of 16 bases. The germline gives CDR1 DFQATT, CDR2 SNEGSKA (reference sequence). In DNA, the CDR3 is TGCAGTGCTAGAGATCTGGTCGGAGTCTCCGATACGCAGTATTTT. It translates to CSARDLVGVSDTQYF.

This clonotype was observed many times. V is TRBV11-2 and J is TRBJ1-1; TRBD1 aligns across 9 bases. The J segment lost 5 bases and the V segment lost 5 bases, leaving 6 bases of the junction unmatched. The CDR3 is made up of 14 amino acids. Germline CDR1 reads SGHAT; CDR2 reads FQNNGV. The CDR3 DNA reads TGTGCCAGCAGCCATAACAGGGGGCGAACTGAAGCTTTCTTT. Protein sequence: CASSHNRGRTEAFF.

This chain links TRBV28 with TRBJ1-5; a weak D match, TRBD1 (5 bases). The V end was cut by 5 bases, the J end by 0 bases, with 17 bases between. The CDR3 spans 17 residues. Germline V CDR1 and CDR2: MDHEN, SYDVKM. CDR3 sequence reads: CASSPHAGTYSNQPQHF. The CDR3 DNA sequence: TGTGCCAGCAGTCCTCACGCCGGGACGTATAGCAATCAGCCCCAGCATTTT. Using reference TRBV28 and TRBJ1-5 for the parts outside the CDR3, the full variable domain is DVKVTQSSRYLVKRTGEKVFLECVQDMDHENMFWYRQDPGLGLRLIYFSYDVKMKEKGDIPEGYSVSREKKERFSLILESASTNQTSMYLCASSPHAGTYSNQPQHFGDGTRLSIL.

The chain carries TRBV6-6 and TRBJ2-3; D is uncertain. V was pared by 7 bases and J by 0 bases, with 8 bases between. Looked up from germline, CDR1 is MNHNY and CDR2 is SVGAGI (reference sequence). The CDR3 runs to 13 residues. CDR3 bases: TGTGCCAGCAAGGGTGCTAGCACAGATACGCAGTATTTT. Its translation is CASKGASTDTQYF.

In its sample, this clonotype was seen once. This sequence joins TRBV9 and TRBJ2-5, with D possibly TRBD1 on 6 matching bases. Germline lookup yields CDR1 SGDLS and CDR2 YYNGEE. The CDR3 runs 14 residues. Trimming shortened V by 1 base and J by 5 bases, and 12 bases separated the two germline ends. The CDR3 sequence: CASSVSDRLETQYF. The DNA of the CDR3 is TGTGCCAGCAGCGTATCTGACAGGCTGGAGACCCAGTACTTC.

This clonotype has just a few counts. The V call is TRBV6-2 or TRBV6-3, the J call TRBJ1-2; D ambiguous. The CDR3 extends over 14 amino acids. The V gene lost 5 bases and the J gene lost 2 bases, with 12 bases spanning the gap. The germline V gene encodes CDR1 MNHEY and CDR2 SVGEGT. Here the CDR3 DNA reads TGTGCCAGCAGTGGCACATCAATCAACTATGGCTACACCTTC. Amino acid sequence: CASSGTSINYGYTF.

V usage is TRBV27 and J usage is TRBJ2-2; D is ambiguous. The length of the CDR3 is 16 residues. Germline CDR1 reads MNHEY; CDR2 reads SMNVEV (reference sequence). Between the trimmed V and J ends, which lost 2 bases and 0 bases, there was a span of 10 bases. CDR3 DNA: TGTGCCAGCAGTTTAGCCCGGCAGCCGAACACCGGGGAGCTGTTTTTT. The encoded protein is CASSLARQPNTGELFF.